These 20 T cell receptor beta chains came from one sample sequenced in a study of neurological immune-mediated disorders. Time point described: longitudinal time-point 3. A single record per CDR3 protein comes from TCRdb applying MiXCR to the 5' RACE reads. The table has 84,000 or so distinct CDR3 sequences, under 4.5% seen once. Sequenced: PBMCs. Every receptor here comes from a woman aged 60-70 years with multiple sclerosis.

This clonotype was recorded at least ten times. This sequence joins TRBV29-1 and TRBJ2-7; the match to TRBD2 covers 7 bases. V lost 1 base, J lost 1 base, and 7 bases stayed unmatched. The CDR3 is made up of 15 amino acids. CDR1 and CDR2 (germline): SQVTM, ANQGSEA. DNA for the CDR3: TGCAGCGTTGAAGGGGGGGGGTCTCTATCCTACGAGCAGTACTTC. It translates to CSVEGGGSLSYEQYF.

In its sample, this clonotype was seen many times. The chain recombines TRBV5-1 with TRBJ2-1; the D gene is possibly TRBD2 (5 bases). The CDR3 spans 15 residues. Trimming removed 5 bases at V and 9 bases at J, with 21 bases between. Per germline, CDR1 SGHRS and CDR2 YFSETQ. The CDR3: CASRQEVVRVAEQFF. DNA for the CDR3: TGCGCCAGCAGGCAGGAGGTAGTACGGGTGGCTGAGCAGTTCTTC.

This clonotype appeared a few times. This sequence joins TRBV20-1 and TRBJ2-7; no clear D. CDR1 is DFQATT and CDR2 is SNEGSKA in the germline V gene (reference sequence). The length of the CDR3 is 13 residues. V lost 6 bases and J lost 3, with 15 bases in between. As DNA, the CDR3 is TGCAGTGCCAACATGAATCACGGCTACGAGCAGTACTTC. Translated, it gives CSANMNHGYEQYF.

This clonotype was detected only a few times. The V call is TRBV20-1, the J call TRBJ2-2, with D perhaps given as TRBD1 or TRBD2 (6 bases each). Germline CDR1 and CDR2: DFQATT and SNEGSKA (reference sequence). The CDR3 is 16 amino acids. Trimming left V 5 bases short and J 1 base short, with 17 bases between. This CDR3 is CSAPKGGGMNTGELFF. The CDR3 DNA reads as TGCAGTGCTCCAAAAGGAGGGGGGATGAACACCGGGGAGCTGTTTTTT.

This clonotype was seen repeatedly, ten times or more. This chain connects TRBV12-3 or TRBV12-4 to TRBJ2-1; TRBD1 matches 7 bases. After removal of 6 bases from V and 6 bases from J, the junction contained 11 bases not matched to a gene. The CDR3 spans 15 residues. DNA of the CDR3: TGTGCCAGCAGCCCAGCCCGGGCAGGGGGCAATGAGCAGTTCTTC. Protein: CASSPARAGGNEQFF.

Ten or more counts support this clonotype. The chain joins TRBV20-1 to TRBJ1-1, with D unclear. The CDR3 contains 12 residues. CDR1 DFQATT and CDR2 SNEGSKA come from the germline V gene (reference sequence). V shed 4 bases and J shed 6 bases, with 12 bases lying between them. In DNA, the CDR3 is TGCAGTGCTATTTCGGGAATCCCTGAAGCTTTCTTT. It is translated as CSAISGIPEAFF.

In its sample, this clonotype was seen many times. V gene TRBV2 combines with J gene TRBJ2-2; D is perhaps TRBD1 or TRBD2 (6 bases each). This CDR3 is 15 amino acids long. The V gene's germline CDR1 is SNHLY and CDR2 FYNNEI. V lost 7 bases and J 4 bases, leaving 16 bases between the germline ends. The CDR3 protein is CASKYRGASTGELFF. The CDR3 DNA follows: TGTGCCAGCAAGTATAGGGGGGCTAGCACCGGGGAGCTGTTTTTT.

This clonotype showed up many times. This chain uses TRBV29-1 with TRBJ1-2, with 9 bases that match TRBD1. V shed 4 bases, J shed 4 bases, and the junction held 7 bases outside the gene matches. Germline V gives CDR1 SQVTM, CDR2 ANQGSEA. There are 14 residues in the CDR3. CDR3 loop: CSVGRDREGYGYTF. In DNA, the CDR3 is TGCAGCGTTGGTAGGGACAGGGAGGGCTATGGCTACACCTTC.

This clonotype occurred many times. The rearrangement uses TRBV7-8 and TRBJ1-5; a possible D gene is TRBD1 (6 bases). The germline gives CDR1 SGHVS, CDR2 FQNEAQ. V was shortened by 5 bases and J by 3 bases, with 17 bases between the two germline ends. The CDR3 sequence is 16 residues long. The chain's CDR3 is CASSMGGGDHNQPQHF. The CDR3 DNA follows: TGTGCCAGCAGCATGGGAGGGGGAGACCACAATCAGCCCCAGCATTTT.

This clonotype showed up many times. The J gene is TRBJ1-2, the V gene TRBV5-1, with a tentative D call TRBD1 (5 bases). The ends were cut back, 0 bases at V and 0 bases at J, with 9 bases in the middle. Germline CDR1 SGHRS, CDR2 YFSETQ. CDR3 size: 15 residues. For the CDR3, the DNA is TGCGCCAGCAGCTTGGGTACAGGAGCTAACTATGGCTACACCTTC. Translated: CASSLGTGANYGYTF.

This clonotype was detected many times. The rearrangement links TRBV20-1 to TRBJ1-5; 12 bases align to TRBD1. CDR1 and CDR2 (germline): DFQATT, SNEGSKA (reference sequence). Trimming took 6 bases from V and 2 from J; bases not matched to a gene: 5. The length of the CDR3 is 15 residues. The CDR3 here is CSATGQGAGNQPQHF. In nucleotides, the CDR3 is TGCAGTGCCACGGGACAGGGGGCGGGCAATCAGCCCCAGCATTTT.

This clonotype was detected many times. The V and J genes are TRBV15 and TRBJ1-2, with TRBD1 matching 10 bases. The CDR3 is 12 amino acids. Trimming cost V 3 bases and J 14 bases; bases outside gene matches: 6. CDR1 is LNHNV and CDR2 is YYDKDF in the germline V gene (reference sequence). The chain's CDR3 is CATSSDRGRVTF. CDR3 sequence (DNA): TGTGCCACCAGCAGTGACAGGGGGCGCGTAACCTTC.

This clonotype showed up many times. The gene calls are TRBV5-1 and TRBJ2-1; the D is unclear. The V gene lost 3 bases and the J gene lost 3 bases, with 10 bases spanning the gap. Germline V gene sequence: CDR1 SGHRS, CDR2 YFSETQ. This CDR3 comprises 14 residues. The CDR3 coding sequence is TGCGCCAGCAGCTCACTTACAGACTACAATGAGCAGTTCTTC. Translating gives CASSSLTDYNEQFF.

This clonotype was counted between two and nine times. The V gene is TRBV7-6, the J gene TRBJ2-1; 7 bases align to TRBD2. The CDR3 loop spans 15 amino acids. In germline, CDR1 is SGHVS, CDR2 FNYEAQ. V shed 0 bases and J 8 bases; nucleotides not matched to a gene: 7. The CDR3 spells CASSLAGGRLDEQFF. The CDR3 DNA is TGTGCCAGCAGCTTAGCGGGGGGGAGACTAGATGAGCAGTTCTTC.

This clonotype was recorded at least ten times. CDR3 loop: CASSPGTGRVNNQPQHF. In nucleotides, the CDR3 is TGTGCCAGCAGCCCCGGGACAGGTAGGGTCAACAATCAGCCCCAGCATTTT. The chain has TRBV14 and TRBJ1-5, with 8 nucleotides matching TRBD1. Looked up from germline, CDR1 is SGHDN and CDR2 is FVKESK. Trimming took 4 bases from V and 3 from J; bases not matched to a gene: 11. The CDR3 is 17 amino acids.

At least ten counts were recorded for this clonotype. The CDR3 spells CASNRAQGPNQPQHF. The CDR3 DNA reads as TGTGCCAGCAATAGAGCCCAAGGACCCAATCAGCCCCAGCATTTT. V usage is TRBV5-8 and J usage is TRBJ1-5; D gene unclear. V was clipped by 6 bases and J by 3 bases, with 16 bases between them. Germline lookup yields CDR1 SGHTS and CDR2 YDEGEE. This CDR3 contains 15 residues.

This clonotype has a count of ten or more. The rearrangement uses TRBV9 and TRBJ2-3, with TRBD2 identical over 11 bases. The length of the CDR3 is 15 residues. Germline values: CDR1 SGDLS, CDR2 YYNGEE. Losses at the gene ends were 4 bases for V and 7 bases for J; bases not matched to a gene: 8. In DNA form, the CDR3 reads TGTGCCAGCAGCCTCATAGCGGGGGGGAGACATACGCAGTATTTT. Its translation is CASSLIAGGRHTQYF.

This clonotype was detected many times. The V call is TRBV4-1, the J call TRBJ1-4, with D tentatively TRBD1 (5 bases). The CDR3 loop spans 16 amino acids. The germline V and J ends were trimmed by 0 bases and 7 bases, with 15 bases remaining between them. CDR1 and CDR2 (germline): MGHRA, YSYEKL. CDR3 amino acids: CASSQEAGGLGEKLFF. The CDR3 nucleotides are TGCGCCAGCAGCCAAGAGGCTGGGGGTCTTGGTGAAAAACTGTTTTTT.

The CDR3 is CATSRPRGEQFF. CDR3 DNA sequence: TGTGCCACCAGCAGACCCAGGGGTGAGCAGTTCTTC. The chain recombines TRBV15 with TRBJ2-1; tentatively, D is TRBD1 (6 bases). The V end was cut by 2 bases, the J end by 9 bases, with 8 bases between. Germline CDR1 reads LNHNV; CDR2 reads YYDKDF (reference sequence). This CDR3 is built from 12 residues.

This clonotype was picked up many times. The chain is built from TRBV29-1 and TRBJ2-7, with a possible D match to TRBD1 (6 bases). The CDR3 runs 11 residues. Trimming stripped 5 bases from V and 5 bases from J, with 10 bases between. From germline, CDR1 is SQVTM and CDR2 ANQGSEA. CDR3 residues: CSVRAGDEQYF. The CDR3 nucleotides read TGCAGCGTTCGGGCAGGGGACGAGCAGTACTTC.